This is a list of T cell receptor beta chains from one sample in a study of OX40 agonist ivuxolimab in advanced cancers. TCRdb's copy holds only in-frame clones and misses some; the assay was immunoSEQ multiplex PCR. Altogether 130,000 or so clones are present, less than 95% being singletons, with the ten largest covering around 0.99%. The sequences come from CD4+ or CD8+ T cells sorted from blood, collected in a trial of the OX40 agonist ivuxolimab. These receptors came from an adult with an advanced solid tumor such as melanoma, head and neck, liver or kidney cancer. Both conserved end residues are part of each CDR3. The order of the fields is D gene, V gene, J gene, clone size, CDR3 protein, CDR3 DNA. D genes are given only for firm matches. The listing skips clone size in some rows; elsewhere it reads once, few, many or a size class.

.,TRBV18,TRBJ2-7,.,CASSPPDLYEQYF,TGTGCCAGCTCACCACCCGACCTCTACGAGCAGTACTTC
.,TRBV7-9,TRBJ1-2,.,CASSPNPQGGDYGYTF,TGTGCCAGCAGCCCGAACCCACAGGGCGGCGACTATGGCTACACCTTC
.,TRBV18,TRBJ2-1,.,CASSPNRERQQFF,TGTGCCAGCTCACCAAACAGGGAGAGGCAGCAGTTCTTC
TRBD2,TRBV29-1,TRBJ2-7,.,CSVEGLAGSYEQYF,TGCAGCGTTGAAGGGCTAGCGGGATCCTATGAGCAGTACTTC
.,TRBV28,TRBJ2-7,once,CASRTSSGPSYEQYF,TGTGCCAGCAGGACGTCCTCGGGGCCCTCCTACGAGCAGTACTTC
.,TRBV21-1,TRBJ1-5,.,CASSTWTGRVNQPQHF,TGTGCCAGCAGCACCTGGACAGGGAGGGTCAATCAGCCCCAGCATTTT
.,TRBV6-1,TRBJ2-7,.,CASERGDRTYEQYF,TGTGCCAGCGAGAGGGGGGACAGAACCTACGAGCAGTACTTC
.,TRBV5-4,TRBJ1-4,.,CASSFNGLGEKLFF,TGTGCCAGCAGCTTTAATGGTCTGGGTGAAAAACTGTTTTTT
.,TRBV19,TRBJ1-1,.,CASQLQGRSAEAFF,TGTGCCAGTCAATTACAGGGTAGGAGCGCTGAAGCTTTCTTT
.,TRBV28,TRBJ2-5,.,CASSLMAAGQETQYF,TGTGCCAGCAGTTTAATGGCCGCGGGGCAAGAGACCCAGTACTTC